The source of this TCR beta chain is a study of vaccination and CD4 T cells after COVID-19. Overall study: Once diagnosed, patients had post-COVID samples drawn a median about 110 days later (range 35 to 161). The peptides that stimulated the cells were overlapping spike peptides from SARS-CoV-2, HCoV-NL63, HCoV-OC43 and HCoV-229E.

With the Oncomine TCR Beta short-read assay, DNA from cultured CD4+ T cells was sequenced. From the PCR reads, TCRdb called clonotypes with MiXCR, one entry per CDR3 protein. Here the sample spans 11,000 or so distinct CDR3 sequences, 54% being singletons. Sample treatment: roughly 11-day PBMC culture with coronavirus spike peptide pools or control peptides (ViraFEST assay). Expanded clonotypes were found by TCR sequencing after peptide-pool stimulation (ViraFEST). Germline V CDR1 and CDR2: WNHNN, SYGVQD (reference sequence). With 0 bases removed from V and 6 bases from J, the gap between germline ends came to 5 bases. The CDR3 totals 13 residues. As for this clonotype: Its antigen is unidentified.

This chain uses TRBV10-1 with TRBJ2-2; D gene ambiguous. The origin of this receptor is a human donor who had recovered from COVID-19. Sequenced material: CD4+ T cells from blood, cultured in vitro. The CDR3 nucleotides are TGCGCCAGCAGTGAGTCGGGCGCCGGGGAGCTGTTTTTT. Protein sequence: CASSESGAGELFF.